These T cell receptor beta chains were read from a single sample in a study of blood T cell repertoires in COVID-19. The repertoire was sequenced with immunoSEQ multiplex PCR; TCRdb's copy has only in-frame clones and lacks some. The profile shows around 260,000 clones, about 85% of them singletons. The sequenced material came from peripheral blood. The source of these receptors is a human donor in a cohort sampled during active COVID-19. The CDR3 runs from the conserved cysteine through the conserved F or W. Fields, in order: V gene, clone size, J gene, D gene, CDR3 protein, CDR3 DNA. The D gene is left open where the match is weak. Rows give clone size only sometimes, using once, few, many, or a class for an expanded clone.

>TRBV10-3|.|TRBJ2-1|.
CAISGEVISYNEQFF
TGTGCCATCTCGGGGGAGGTAATATCCTACAATGAGCAGTTCTTC
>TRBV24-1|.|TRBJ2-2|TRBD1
CATSDLAGTGAGELFF
TGTGCCACCAGTGATTTGGCGGGGACAGGGGCCGGGGAGCTGTTTTTT
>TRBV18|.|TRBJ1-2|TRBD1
CASSPGGTGYGYTF
TGTGCCAGCTCACCTGGAGGGACAGGCTATGGCTACACCTTC
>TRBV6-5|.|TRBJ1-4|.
CASSYSGGLNEKLFF
TGTGCCAGCAGTTACTCGGGGGGATTGAATGAAAAACTGTTTTTT
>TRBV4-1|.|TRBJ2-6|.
CASGAFSYGANVLTF
TGCGCCAGCGGAGCCTTCTCATATGGGGCCAACGTCCTGACTTTC
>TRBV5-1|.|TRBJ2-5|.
CASSRGSGKETQYF
TGCGCCAGCAGCCGTGGGTCGGGAAAAGAGACCCAGTACTTC
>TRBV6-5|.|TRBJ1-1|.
CASGTGHPNTEAFF
TGTGCCAGCGGAACGGGACACCCGAACACTGAAGCTTTCTTT
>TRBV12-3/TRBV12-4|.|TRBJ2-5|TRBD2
CASSQGLGLSQYF
TGTGCCAGCAGTCAGGGACTAGGACTGAGCCAGTACTTC
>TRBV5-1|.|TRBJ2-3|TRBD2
CASSLDVGGRADTQYF
TGCGCCAGCAGCTTGGACGTGGGAGGGAGGGCAGATACGCAGTATTTT
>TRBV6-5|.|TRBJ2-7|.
CASIRTVSSYEQYF
TGTGCCAGCATTAGGACAGTCTCCTCCTACGAGCAGTACTTC
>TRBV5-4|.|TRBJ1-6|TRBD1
CASSNSGTGVSPLHF
TGTGCCAGCAGCAATTCTGGGACAGGGGTTTCACCCCTCCACTTT
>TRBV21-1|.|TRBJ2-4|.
CASSKSRVIKNIQYF
TGTGCCAGCAGCAAATCTCGAGTTATCAAAAACATTCAGTACTTC
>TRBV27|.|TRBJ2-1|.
CASSSGQFSLYNEQFF
TGTGCCAGCAGTTCTGGGCAGTTCAGTCTTTACAATGAGCAGTTCTTC
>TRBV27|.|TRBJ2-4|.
CASSLSGLIAKNIQYF
TGTGCCAGCAGTTTATCAGGACTAATAGCCAAAAACATTCAGTACTTC
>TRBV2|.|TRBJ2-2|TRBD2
CASGGTSGAPRELFF
TGTGCCAGTGGGGGGACTAGCGGGGCTCCAAGGGAGCTGTTTTTT
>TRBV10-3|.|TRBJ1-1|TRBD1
CAISRTGGTEAFF
TGTGCCATCAGTCGGACAGGGGGCACTGAAGCTTTCTTT
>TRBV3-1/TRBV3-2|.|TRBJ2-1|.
CASSRRTGPRSRNEQFF
TGTGCCAGCAGCCGCCGCACAGGGCCAAGAAGTCGGAATGAGCAGTTCTTC
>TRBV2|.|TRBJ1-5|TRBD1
CASRSQGATAPQHF
TGTGCCAGCAGATCACAGGGGGCCACGGCGCCCCAGCATTTT
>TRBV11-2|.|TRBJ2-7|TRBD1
CASSLDRGPVQQYF
TGTGCCAGCAGCTTAGACAGGGGGCCAGTCCAGCAGTACTTC
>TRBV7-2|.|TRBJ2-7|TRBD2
CASSRGTSETYEQYF
TGTGCCAGCAGCAGGGGGACTAGCGAGACCTACGAGCAGTACTTC
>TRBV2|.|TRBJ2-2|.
CASKQADNTGELFF
TGTGCCAGCAAACAGGCCGATAACACCGGGGAGCTGTTTTTT
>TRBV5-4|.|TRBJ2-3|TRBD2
CASSFLGGANTQYF
TGTGCCAGCAGCTTTCTCGGGGGGGCGAATACGCAGTATTTT
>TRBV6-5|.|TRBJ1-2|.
CAREGGQGIMSGYTF
TGTGCCAGGGAGGGGGGGCAGGGCATTATGTCTGGCTACACCTTC
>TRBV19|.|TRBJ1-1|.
CASQVLEGDTEAFF
TGTGCCAGTCAGGTGCTAGAGGGGGACACTGAAGCTTTCTTT
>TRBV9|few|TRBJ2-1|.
CASSVSGLIPNEQFF
TGTGCCAGCAGCGTGTCTGGCCTTATTCCCAATGAGCAGTTCTTC
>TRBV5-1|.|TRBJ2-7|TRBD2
CASRRGLATDPSYEQYF
TGCGCCAGCCGGAGAGGACTAGCTACGGACCCATCCTACGAGCAGTACTTC
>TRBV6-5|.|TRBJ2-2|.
CASRSSAGTGELFF
TGTGCCAGCAGGTCTAGCGCCGGCACCGGGGAGCTGTTTTTT
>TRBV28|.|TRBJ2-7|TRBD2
CASSVRGEAGAYEQYF
TGTGCCAGCAGTGTCCGCGGAGAAGCGGGAGCCTACGAGCAGTACTTC
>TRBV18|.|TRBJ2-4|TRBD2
CASSPPGLAGSNIQYF
TGTGCCAGCTCACCACCGGGACTAGCGGGATCCAACATTCAGTACTTC
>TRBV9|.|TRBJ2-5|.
CASSVDSRSQETQYF
TGTGCCAGCAGCGTAGACAGCCGATCTCAAGAGACCCAGTACTTC
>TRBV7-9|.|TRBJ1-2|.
CASSLNTAGRFYGYTF
TGTGCCAGCAGCTTAAACACAGCCGGTCGATTCTATGGCTACACCTTC
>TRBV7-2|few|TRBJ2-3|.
CASSLAFADTQYF
TGTGCCAGCAGCTTAGCGTTCGCAGATACGCAGTATTTT
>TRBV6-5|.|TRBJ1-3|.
CASSLSITPGNTIYF
TGTGCCAGCAGTTTAAGCATAACCCCTGGAAACACCATATATTTT
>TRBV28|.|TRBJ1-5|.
CASSLPNRPYSNQPQHF
TGTGCCAGCAGTTTACCGAACAGGCCGTATAGCAATCAGCCCCAGCATTTT
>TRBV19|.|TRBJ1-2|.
CASTVSSSNYGYTF
TGTGCCAGTACGGTTTCGAGTTCTAACTATGGCTACACCTTC